In its sample, the clone carrying this T cell receptor beta chain was seen once. This entry belongs to a study of blood T cell repertoires in COVID-19. V lost 4 bases, J lost 8 bases, and 2 bases stayed unmatched. This CDR3 is built from 12 residues. Germline assignment: CDR1 MNHEY and CDR2 SVGAGI. Using immunoSEQ multiplex PCR, the repertoire was profiled, and TCRdb retains in-frame clones only, with some absent. The sample consists of hundreds of thousands of clones, roughly 90% of them appearing once. The genes are TRBV6-5 and TRBJ1-2; 9 bases align to TRBD1. The sequence derives from a woman in her forties or fifties in a cohort exposed to, infected with or recovered from COVID-19 (not recorded which). The sample comprised PBMCs or T cells enriched from blood (not recorded which). CDR3 DNA sequence: TGTGCCAGCAGTTGGACAGGGGTCGGCTACACCTTC. This sequence encodes CASSWTGVGYTF.